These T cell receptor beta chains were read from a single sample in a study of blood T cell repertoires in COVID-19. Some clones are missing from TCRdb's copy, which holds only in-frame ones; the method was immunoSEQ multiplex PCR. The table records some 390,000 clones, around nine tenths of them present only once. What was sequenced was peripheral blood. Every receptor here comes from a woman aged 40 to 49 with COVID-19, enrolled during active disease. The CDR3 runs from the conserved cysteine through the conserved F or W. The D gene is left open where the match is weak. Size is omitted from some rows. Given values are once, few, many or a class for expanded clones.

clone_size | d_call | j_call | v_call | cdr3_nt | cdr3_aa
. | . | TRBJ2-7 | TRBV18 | TGTGCCAGCTCACCTGCCCAGGCCTACGAGCAGTACTTC | CASSPAQAYEQYF
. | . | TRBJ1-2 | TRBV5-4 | TGTGCCAGCAGCCGCGGACTAACTAACTATGGCTACACCTTC | CASSRGLTNYGYTF
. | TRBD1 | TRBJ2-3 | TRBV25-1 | TGTGCCAGCAGTGACCGGACAGGGGGCGCGGGCGCAGATACGCAGTATTTT | CASSDRTGGAGADTQYF
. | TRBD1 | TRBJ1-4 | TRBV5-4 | TGTGCCAGCAGCTCTGACAGGGGGCTCAACAGTGAAAAACTGTTTTTT | CASSSDRGLNSEKLFF
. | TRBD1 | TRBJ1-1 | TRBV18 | TGTGCCAGCTCACCGGACAGGACTGAAGCTTTCTTT | CASSPDRTEAFF
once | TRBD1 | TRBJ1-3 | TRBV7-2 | TGTGCCAGCAGGGGACAGAGTGGAAACACCATATATTTT | CASRGQSGNTIYF
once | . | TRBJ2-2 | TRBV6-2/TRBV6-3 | TGTGCCAGCCGCCCGACTAGGATCACCGGGGAGCTGTTTTTT | CASRPTRITGELFF
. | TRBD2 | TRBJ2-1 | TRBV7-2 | TGTGCCAGCAGCTTATATGGGACTAGCCCCTACAATGAGCAGTTCTTC | CASSLYGTSPYNEQFF
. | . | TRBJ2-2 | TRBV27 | TGTGCCAGCAGTTCCCTGGGGGAGCTGTTTTTT | CASSSLGELFF
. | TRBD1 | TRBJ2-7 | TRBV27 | TGTGCCAGCAGCGGACAGGCAAGCTACGAGCAGTACTTC | CASSGQASYEQYF
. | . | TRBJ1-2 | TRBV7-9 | TGTGCCAGCAGCTTAGTTGCGCGGGGAAACTATGGCTACACCTTC | CASSLVARGNYGYTF
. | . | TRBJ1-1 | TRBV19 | TGTGCCAGTAGTATCGGAGGAGGGGGGGCTGAAGCTTTCTTT | CASSIGGGGAEAFF
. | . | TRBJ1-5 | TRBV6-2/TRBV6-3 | TGTGCCAGCAGTTACAGAACGGAGCATCAGCCCCAGCATTTT | CASSYRTEHQPQHF
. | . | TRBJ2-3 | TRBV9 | TGTGCCAGCAGCGTAGAATTAGCGCAAGCTACGCAGTATTTT | CASSVELAQATQYF
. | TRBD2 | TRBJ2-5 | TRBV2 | TGTGCCAGCAGTGTGACTAGCGGGAGTAGGGAGACCCAGTACTTC | CASSVTSGSRETQYF
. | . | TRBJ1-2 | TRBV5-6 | TGTGCCAGCAGCGAGGAACACTATGGCTACACCTTC | CASSEEHYGYTF
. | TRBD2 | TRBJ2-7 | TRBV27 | TGTGCCAGCAGTAAAAGACTAGCGGGAGCTTCCTACGAGCAGTACTTC | CASSKRLAGASYEQYF
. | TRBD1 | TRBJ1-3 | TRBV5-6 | TGTGCCAGCAGCGGCTTGGGGACAGGGGGAAGGGCGAGGGGAAACACCATATATTTT | CASSGLGTGGRARGNTIYF
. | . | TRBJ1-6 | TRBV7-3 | TGTGCCAGCAGCTTTGGGAGTGGTTCACCCCTCCACTTT | CASSFGSGSPLHF
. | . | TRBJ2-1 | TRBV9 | TGTGCCAGCAGCCCCCGGGGTCCGTCCTACAATGAGCAGTTCTTC | CASSPRGPSYNEQFF
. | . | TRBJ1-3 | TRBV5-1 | TGCGCCAGCAGCTTGGGAGGGGGAAACTCTGGAAACACCATATATTTT | CASSLGGGNSGNTIYF
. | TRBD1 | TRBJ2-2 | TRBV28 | TGTGCCAGCAGACGGACAGGACAGGGTAGCACCGGGGAGCTGTTTTTT | CASRRTGQGSTGELFF
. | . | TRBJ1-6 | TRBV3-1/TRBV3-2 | TGTGCCAGCAGCCAAGCAGGGAATAATTCACCCCTCCACTTT | CASSQAGNNSPLHF
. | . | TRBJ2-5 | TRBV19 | TGTGCCACCAGACGAGGAGAGACCCAGTACTTC | CATRRGETQYF
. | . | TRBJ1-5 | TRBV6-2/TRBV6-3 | TGTGCCAGCAGTTACCGCCGGGCACAGGGAATCAATCAGCCCCAGCATTTT | CASSYRRAQGINQPQHF
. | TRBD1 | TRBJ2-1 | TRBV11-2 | TGTGCCAGCAGCTTCTCGGGACAGATCTACAATGAGCAGTTCTTC | CASSFSGQIYNEQFF
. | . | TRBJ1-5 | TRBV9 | TGTGCCAGCAGCCAGGACGGGGGAGGGCAGCCCCAGCATTTT | CASSQDGGGQPQHF
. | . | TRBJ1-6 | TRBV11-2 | TGTGCCAGCAGCTTAAGTCATGGGGCAGACACCTTTCGTTCACCCCTCCACTTT | CASSLSHGADTFRSPLHF
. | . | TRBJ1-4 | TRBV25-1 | TGTGCCAGCAGTGATGCAGGGTTCGGAAAACTGTTTTTT | CASSDAGFGKLFF
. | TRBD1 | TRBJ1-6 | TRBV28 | TGTGCCAGCAGTCCACCAGGGACAGGGAGGAATTCACCCCTCCACTTT | CASSPPGTGRNSPLHF
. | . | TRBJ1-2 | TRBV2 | TGTGCCAGCAGCCTTTCCCGCTATGGCTACACCTTC | CASSLSRYGYTF
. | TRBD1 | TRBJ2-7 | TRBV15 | TGTGCCACCAGCGCCCTCAAGGGACAGGGGGCTGGGGAGCAGTACTTC | CATSALKGQGAGEQYF
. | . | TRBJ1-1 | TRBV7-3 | TGTGCCAGCAGCTTACAGGGTATGAACACTGAAGCTTTCTTT | CASSLQGMNTEAFF
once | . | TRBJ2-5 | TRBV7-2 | TGTGCCAGCAGCTTAGCGAATTTAGGGGGACAAGAGACCCAGTACTTC | CASSLANLGGQETQYF
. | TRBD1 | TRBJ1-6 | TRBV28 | TGTGCCAGCACCCCCCGGACAGGGAGGTTGGATTCACCCCTCCACTTT | CASTPRTGRLDSPLHF
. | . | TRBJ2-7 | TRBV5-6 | TGTGCCAGCAGCTTTGGGGGCTTACCCTACGAGCAGTACTTC | CASSFGGLPYEQYF
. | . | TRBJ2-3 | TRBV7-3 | TGTGCCAGCAGCCCAGGGGCAGATACGCAGTATTTT | CASSPGADTQYF
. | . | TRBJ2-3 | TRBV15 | TGTGCCACCAGCAGGGCCCCCGAAAGCACAGATACGCAGTATTTT | CATSRAPESTDTQYF
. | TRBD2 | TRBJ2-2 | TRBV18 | TGTGCCAGCTCCCCTACCCTAGCGGGGAAGAACACCGGGGAGCTGTTTTTT | CASSPTLAGKNTGELFF
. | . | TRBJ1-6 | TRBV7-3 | TGTGCCAGCAGCCGACAGGTGGCAGGTTCACCCCTCCACTTT | CASSRQVAGSPLHF
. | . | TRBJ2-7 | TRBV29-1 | TGCAGCGTGCAACAGAACAGAGACAGTTACGAGCAGTACTTC | CSVQQNRDSYEQYF